This is a list of T cell receptor beta chains from one sample in a study of blood T cell repertoires in COVID-19. Here immunoSEQ multiplex PCR was the method, and the copy in TCRdb shows in-frame clones only, minus some. The sample contains around 400,000 clones, about 90% of which appear only once. The sample was peripheral blood. All receptors come from a woman aged 60-75 years with COVID-19, enrolled during active disease. Both conserved end residues are part of each CDR3. Each record gives: J gene, CDR3 length, V gene, clone size, D gene, CDR3 DNA, CDR3 protein. The D gene is left open where the match is weak. The size entry is marked missing in some rows and otherwise reads once, few, many or a size class.

j_call: TRBJ1-4
cdr3_length: 13
v_call: TRBV7-9
clone_size: -
d_call: -
cdr3_nt: TGTGCCAGCCGTAATTCCATAGATGAAAAACTGTTTTTT
cdr3_aa: CASRNSIDEKLFF

j_call: TRBJ2-2
cdr3_length: 14
v_call: TRBV27
clone_size: -
d_call: TRBD2
cdr3_nt: TGTGCCAGCAGCGCTAGCGGGGGGCGCGGGGAGCTGTTTTTT
cdr3_aa: CASSASGGRGELFF

j_call: TRBJ2-5
cdr3_length: 17
v_call: TRBV7-6
clone_size: -
d_call: -
cdr3_nt: TGTGCCAGCAGCTTAGCGAGAGGGGGGGGGCTCGCCGAGACCCAGTACTTC
cdr3_aa: CASSLARGGGLAETQYF

j_call: TRBJ2-7
cdr3_length: 15
v_call: TRBV9
clone_size: -
d_call: TRBD1
cdr3_nt: TGTGCCAGCAGCGTAGGGGACAGGCCCTCCTACGAGCAGTACTTC
cdr3_aa: CASSVGDRPSYEQYF

j_call: TRBJ1-1
cdr3_length: 13
v_call: TRBV6-5
clone_size: few
d_call: -
cdr3_nt: TGTGCCAGCAGTTCGTCATCGGACACTGAAGCTTTCTTT
cdr3_aa: CASSSSSDTEAFF

j_call: TRBJ2-5
cdr3_length: 15
v_call: TRBV5-1
clone_size: -
d_call: -
cdr3_nt: TGCGCCAGCAGCCTAGTGGTGGGGGCCCAAGAGACCCAGTACTTC
cdr3_aa: CASSLVVGAQETQYF

j_call: TRBJ1-2
cdr3_length: 16
v_call: TRBV7-9
clone_size: -
d_call: -
cdr3_nt: TGTGCCAGCAGCCCCCCCGGGGAACGAGCTAACTATGGCTACACCTTC
cdr3_aa: CASSPPGERANYGYTF

j_call: TRBJ2-1
cdr3_length: 13
v_call: TRBV11-2
clone_size: -
d_call: -
cdr3_nt: TGTGCCAGCAGCTTGGACTACTACAATGAGCAGTTCTTC
cdr3_aa: CASSLDYYNEQFF

j_call: TRBJ1-2
cdr3_length: 12
v_call: TRBV19
clone_size: -
d_call: -
cdr3_nt: TGTGCCAGTAGTGTTGGAGGGATCGGCTACACCTTC
cdr3_aa: CASSVGGIGYTF

j_call: TRBJ1-2
cdr3_length: 16
v_call: TRBV28
clone_size: -
d_call: TRBD1
cdr3_nt: TGTGCCAGCAGAGACAGGGACAGGATCGTAAACTATGGCTACACCTTC
cdr3_aa: CASRDRDRIVNYGYTF

j_call: TRBJ1-3
cdr3_length: 15
v_call: TRBV7-2
clone_size: -
d_call: TRBD1
cdr3_nt: TGTGCCAGCAGCTCACAGGGGAACTCTGGAAACACCATATATTTT
cdr3_aa: CASSSQGNSGNTIYF

j_call: TRBJ2-2
cdr3_length: 17
v_call: TRBV5-1
clone_size: -
d_call: -
cdr3_nt: TGCGCCAGCAGCTTGGCCGTGGGGAGTCTTAACACCGGGGAGCTGTTTTTT
cdr3_aa: CASSLAVGSLNTGELFF

j_call: TRBJ1-5
cdr3_length: 14
v_call: TRBV18
clone_size: -
d_call: TRBD1
cdr3_nt: TGTGCCAGCTCCAGGACAGGGGACAATCAGCCCCAGCATTTT
cdr3_aa: CASSRTGDNQPQHF

j_call: TRBJ2-2
cdr3_length: 11
v_call: TRBV6-2/TRBV6-3
clone_size: few
d_call: -
cdr3_nt: TGTGCCAGCAGCACCCTAAGGGAGCTGTTTTTT
cdr3_aa: CASSTLRELFF

j_call: TRBJ2-5
cdr3_length: 13
v_call: TRBV27
clone_size: -
d_call: -
cdr3_nt: TGTGCCAGCAGCCGAGGACTGGCAGAGACCCAGTACTTC
cdr3_aa: CASSRGLAETQYF

j_call: TRBJ2-5
cdr3_length: 13
v_call: TRBV18
clone_size: -
d_call: -
cdr3_nt: TGTGCCAGCTCACCGACTAGCCAAGAGACCCAGTACTTC
cdr3_aa: CASSPTSQETQYF